A single sample gave rise to the 11 T cell receptor beta chains below, sequenced in a study of blood T cells in healthy people across ages. The use of a sample-barcoded 5' primer and a J-beta primer mix characterized a second PCR of roughly 7 to 11 cycles. MiXCR, run by TCRdb on the 5' RACE reads, gives a single entry per CDR3 protein. The sample includes some 760,000 distinct CDR3 sequences, approximately 25% seen only once; the top ten take around 3.6%. In addition, the sample was reused for a study of T cells of mothers and their children.

What was sequenced was blood. The origin of the receptors is a boy between 5 and 17 years old in good health.

This clonotype was counted only a few times. The rearrangement joins TRBV20-1 to TRBJ2-7; D perhaps matches TRBD2 (6 bases). CDR3 size: 15 residues. The germline V gene has CDR1 DFQATT and CDR2 SNEGSKA (reference sequence). Trimming took 0 bases from V and 2 from J, leaving 14 bases between them. The chain's CDR3 is CSAREGSGVAYEQYF. The DNA for the CDR3 is TGCAGTGCTAGAGAAGGGTCGGGAGTGGCCTACGAGCAGTACTTC.

There are a few counts of this clonotype. A single base separates this from a much larger clone, so it may be a read error. The chain carries TRBV25-1 and TRBJ2-1, with no clear D. V gave up 2 bases and J gave up 2 bases, with 10 bases separating them. Germline V gene lookup returns CDR1 MGHDK and CDR2 SYGVNS. The CDR3 sequence is 15 residues long. The CDR3, as DNA: TGTGCCAGCAGTGAACCCAGCAACCCCTACAATGAGCAGTTCTTC. This sequence encodes CASSEPSNPYNEQFF. Combining the CDR3 with reference TRBV25-1 and TRBJ2-1 gives the whole variable domain EADIYQTPRYLVIGTGKKITLECSQTMGHDKMYWYQQDPGMELHLIHYSYGVNSTEKGDLSSESTVSRIRTEHFPLTLESARPSHTSQYLCASSEPSNPYNEQFFGPGTRLTVL.

The chain recombines TRBV27 with TRBJ2-1; 7 bases line up with TRBD2. Looked up from germline, CDR1 is MNHEY and CDR2 is SMNVEV (reference sequence). V shed 0 bases, J shed 6 bases, and the junction held 11 bases outside the gene matches. The CDR3 sequence is 17 residues long. The CDR3 DNA sequence: TGTGCCAGCAGTTTATCGGGAGGGGCTCCAGCCTTCAATGAGCAGTTCTTC. The encoded protein is CASSLSGGAPAFNEQFF.

As regards this clonotype: Because the CDR3 is missing its conserved closing phenylalanine or tryptophan, this is likely a read error. This sequence joins TRBV12-3 or TRBV12-4 and TRBJ1-1; a possible D gene is TRBD1 (6 bases). This CDR3 comprises 13 residues. Trimming left V 4 bases short and J 10 bases short, with 16 bases between. CDR3 in amino acids: CASSSLNRVGAFL. CDR3 nucleotides: TGTGCCAGCAGTTCTCTCAACAGGGTAGGAGCTTTCCTT.

This clonotype was detected ten times or more. The rearrangement uses TRBV4-3 and TRBJ2-7, with 12 bases identical to TRBD2. V shed 1 base, J shed 4 bases, and the junction held 8 bases outside the gene matches. This CDR3 is built from 17 residues. Germline CDR1 reads LGHNA; CDR2 reads YSLEER. CDR3 sequence reads: CASSQGLPGTSGYEQYF. Written as DNA, the CDR3 is TGCGCCAGCAGCCAAGGTCTCCCCGGGACTAGCGGGTACGAGCAGTACTTC.

This clonotype was recorded a few times. The CDR3 nucleotides are TGTGCCAGCAGCTCCCTGCGAGACACCGGGGAGCTGTTTTTT. It encodes CASSSLRDTGELFF. The chain carries TRBV11-2 and TRBJ2-2; D uncertain. This CDR3 has 14 residues. Germline CDR1 reads SGHAT; CDR2 reads FQNNGV. The ends were cut back, 4 bases at V and 3 bases at J, with 9 bases in the middle.

This chain uses TRBV7-9 with TRBJ2-1, with D possibly matching TRBD1 (5 bases). Trimming pared 6 bases from V and 9 bases from J, leaving 12 bases between. Looked up from germline, CDR1 is SEHNR and CDR2 is FQNEAQ (reference sequence). The CDR3 is 12 amino acids. The CDR3 nucleotides read TGTGCCAGCAGAGCGCCTAGGGGTGAGCAGTTCTTC. The encoded protein is CASRAPRGEQFF. The variable domain in full, with the rest retrieved from reference TRBV7-9 and TRBJ2-1, is DTGVSQNPRHKITKRGQNVTFRCDPISEHNRLYWYRQTLGQGPEFLTYFQNEAQLEKSRLLSDRFSAERPKGSFSTLEIQRTEQGDSAMYLCASRAPRGEQFFGPGTRLTVL.

The table lists this clonotype with a few counts. This chain uses TRBV6-1 with TRBJ2-5; D is ambiguous. There are 14 residues in the CDR3. Germline V gene sequence: CDR1 MNHNS, CDR2 SASEGT. The germline V and J ends were trimmed by 4 bases and 0 bases, with 9 bases remaining between them. The chain's CDR3 is CASSVLGNQETQYF. CDR3 bases: TGTGCCAGCAGTGTTCTAGGAAACCAAGAGACCCAGTACTTC.

The CDR3 DNA sequence: TGTGCCAGCAGTTTCACAGCGGACCTGAACACTGAAGCTTTCTTT. Its protein is CASSFTADLNTEAFF. The chain uses TRBV7-9 and TRBJ1-1; no reliable D call. Germline values: CDR1 SEHNR, CDR2 FQNEAQ (reference sequence). This CDR3 has 15 amino acids. V was shortened by 6 bases and J by 0 bases, with 14 bases between the two germline ends.

This clonotype was counted between two and nine times. V and J are TRBV9 and TRBJ2-5; D unresolved. Per the germline V gene, CDR1 is SGDLS and CDR2 is YYNGEE. V lost 0 bases and J lost 5, with 11 bases in between. This CDR3 spans 14 amino acids. CDR3 residues: CASSVGPMGETQYF. The CDR3 DNA sequence: TGTGCCAGCAGCGTAGGACCCATGGGGGAGACCCAGTACTTC.

This chain joins TRBV7-2 and TRBJ1-1, with D unclear. CDR3 length equals 13 residues. In germline, CDR1 is SGHTA, CDR2 FQGNSA. Trimming shortened V by 1 base and J by 7 bases, and 10 bases separated the two germline ends. The CDR3 is CASSLGQWVEAFF. CDR3 nucleotides: TGTGCCAGCAGCTTAGGGCAGTGGGTTGAAGCTTTCTTT. Variable domain in full (rest from reference TRBV7-2 and TRBJ1-1): GAGVSQSPSNKVTEKGKDVELRCDPISGHTALYWYRQSLGQGLEFLIYFQGNSAPDKSGLPSDRFSAERTGGSVSTLTIQRTQQEDSAVYLCASSLGQWVEAFFGQGTRLTVV.